These 29 T cell receptor beta chains originate from one sample sequenced in a study of T cell responses to AZD1222 COVID-19 vaccine. Profiling relied on immunoSEQ multiplex PCR, and the TCRdb table lists in-frame clones only, not all of them. The sample contains under 85,000 clones, roughly nine tenths of which appear only once. This sample comprised peripheral blood, obtained 28 days after the second AZD1222 dose. These receptors all stem from an adult who received the AZD1222 COVID-19 vaccine.

J is TRBJ2-3 and V is TRBV7-3; 13 bases are a match to TRBD2. The CDR3 extends over 18 amino acids. V shed 5 bases, J shed 2 bases, and the junction held 10 bases outside the gene matches. Germline CDR1 is SGHTA and CDR2 is FQGTGA. The CDR3 region has the DNA TGTGCCAGCAGCCCCGGGGGGGGACTAGCGGGGCACACAGATACGCAGTATTTT. Residues: CASSPGGGLAGHTDTQYF.

The chain combines TRBV9 with TRBJ2-1; TRBD2 agrees at 12 bases. The CDR3 contains 18 residues. Unmatched junction bases numbered 13, after V lost 0 bases and J lost 9 bases. The germline V gene has CDR1 SGDLS and CDR2 YYNGEE. DNA for the CDR3: TGTGCCAGCAGCGTAGAGGCGACTAGCGGGAGCGGGGGCGTTGAGCAGTTCTTC. Amino acid sequence: CASSVEATSGSGGVEQFF.

The V gene is TRBV30, the J gene TRBJ1-3; no clear D. Germline loops: CDR1 GTSNPN, CDR2 SVGIG (reference sequence). The CDR3 extends over 11 amino acids. Trimming left V 4 bases short and J 5 bases short, with 6 bases between. CDR3 amino acids: CAWTGRNTIYF. CDR3 nucleotides: TGTGCCTGGACGGGTCGAAACACCATATATTTT.

This chain links TRBV5-1 with TRBJ1-2; D is possibly TRBD1 (5 bases). With 3 bases removed from V and 5 bases from J, the gap between germline ends came to 14 bases. The CDR3 sequence is 14 residues long. CDR1 is SGHRS and CDR2 is YFSETQ in the germline V gene. The CDR3 sequence: CASSYRQGPYGYTF. CDR3 nucleotide sequence: TGCGCCAGCAGCTACCGGCAGGGACCTTATGGCTACACCTTC.

The chain is built from TRBV7-8 and TRBJ2-1; weak D call: TRBD1 (8 bases). The ends were cut back, 5 bases at V and 8 bases at J, with 25 bases in the middle. Germline CDR1 reads SGHVS; CDR2 reads FQNEAQ. The CDR3 covers 17 residues. In nucleotides, the CDR3 is TGTGCCAGCAGCCCAGGACAGGGAGGGGATTGGGTGGATGAGCAGTTCTTC. This translates into CASSPGQGGDWVDEQFF.

The chain recombines TRBV6-5 with TRBJ2-1, with 8 bases matching TRBD1. V dropped 8 bases and J dropped 9; count of bases not matched to a gene: 9. The CDR3 is 13 residues long. Germline V CDR1 and CDR2: MNHEY, SVGAGI. CDR3 in amino acids: CASGTGRAGEQFF. The CDR3 bases are TGTGCCAGCGGGACAGGTCGAGCGGGTGAGCAGTTCTTC.

The rearrangement joins TRBV18 to TRBJ1-2; D is undetermined. This CDR3 comprises 14 residues. The V end was cut by 8 bases, the J end by 0 bases, with 13 bases between. The germline V gene encodes CDR1 KGHSH and CDR2 LQKENI. CDR3 amino acids: CASTQDRANYGYTF. CDR3 DNA: TGTGCCAGCACTCAAGACCGAGCTAACTATGGCTACACCTTC.

This sequence joins TRBV3-1 (or the pseudogene TRBV3-2) and TRBJ2-5; maybe TRBD2 (6 bases). There are 15 residues in the CDR3. Per the germline V gene, CDR1 is LGHDT and CDR2 is YNNKEL (reference sequence). V was trimmed by 2 bases and J by 2 bases, leaving 12 bases between them. The CDR3 DNA reads TGTGCCAGCAGCCAATTTGAGACTAGACAAGAGACCCAGTACTTC. This codes for CASSQFETRQETQYF.

The chain links TRBV6-5 to TRBJ2-1; D might be TRBD2 (6 bases). V lost 6 bases to trimming and J lost 9 bases, with 18 bases between them. The CDR3 is 14 amino acids. From germline, CDR1 is MNHEY and CDR2 SVGAGI. Here the CDR3 reads CASSARDSIIEQFF. CDR3 bases: TGTGCCAGCAGCGCCCGGGACTCCATCATTGAGCAGTTCTTC.

This clone was counted only a few times. The chain couples TRBV7-8 to TRBJ1-4; D may be TRBD1 (5 bases). There are 18 residues in the CDR3. Germline V gives CDR1 SGHVS, CDR2 FQNEAQ. With 2 bases removed from V and 5 bases from J, the gap between germline ends came to 21 bases. The CDR3 DNA sequence: TGTGCCAGCAGCTTATGGAGGGACCCCAAGAACCGGAATGAAAAACTGTTTTTT. Residues: CASSLWRDPKNRNEKLFF.

V is TRBV2 and J is TRBJ2-7, with 11 nucleotides matching TRBD2. Germline V lookup: CDR1 SNHLY, CDR2 FYNNEI. This CDR3 comprises 17 residues. V lost 3 bases and J lost 2; bases outside the gene matches: 9. The CDR3 region is CASSDPLAGGPAYEQYF. In DNA form, the CDR3 reads TGTGCCAGCAGTGACCCCCTAGCGGGGGGCCCCGCCTACGAGCAGTACTTC. Based on the CDR3 plus reference TRBV2 and TRBJ2-7, the full variable domain is EPEVTQTPSHQVTQMGQEVILRCVPISNHLYFYWYRQILGQKVEFLVSFYNNEISEKSEIFDDQFSVERPDGSNFTLKIRSTKLEDSAMYFCASSDPLAGGPAYEQYFGPGTRLTVT.

The chain has TRBV5-1 and TRBJ2-2; tentatively, D is TRBD1 (5 bases). The CDR3 runs 15 residues. The germline V gene encodes CDR1 SGHRS and CDR2 YFSETQ. Trimming cost V 2 bases and J 3 bases, with 11 bases left between them. The chain's CDR3 is CASSFRAPDTGELFF. CDR3 bases: TGCGCCAGCAGCTTCAGGGCCCCGGACACCGGGGAGCTGTTTTTT.

This chain links TRBV7-2 with TRBJ2-3; D is possibly TRBD1 (6 bases). V lost 5 bases and J lost 2, with 11 bases in between. Germline V CDR1 and CDR2: SGHTA, FQGNSA. The CDR3 is 14 residues long. CDR3 bases: TGTGCCAGCAGCACGGGACAAAACACAGATACGCAGTATTTT. This codes for CASSTGQNTDTQYF.

This chain links TRBV7-8 with TRBJ1-3; tentative D call: TRBD1 (5 bases). The CDR3 spans 15 residues. Germline-derived CDR1 and CDR2 are SGHVS and FQNEAQ. V gave up 5 bases and J gave up 4 bases, with 15 bases separating them. CDR3 DNA sequence: TGTGCCAGCAGCCCTCGCGGGGCCTACGGAAACACCATATATTTT. Its protein is CASSPRGAYGNTIYF.

The V gene is TRBV15, the J gene TRBJ2-4, with TRBD1 matching over 9 bases. V lost 3 bases to trimming and J lost 1 base; unmatched junction nucleotides: 7. CDR3 length: 17 residues. CDR1 is LNHNV, CDR2 YYDKDF, per germline (reference sequence). CDR3 DNA: TGTGCCACCAGCAGGCTACAGGGGGCCACGGCCAAAAACATTCAGTACTTC. Translation gives CATSRLQGATAKNIQYF. The full variable domain, its missing parts supplied by reference TRBV15 and TRBJ2-4, is DAMVIQNPRYQVTQFGKPVTLSCSQTLNHNVMYWYQQKSSQAPKLLFHYYDKDFNNEADTPDNFQSRRPNTSFCFLDIRSPGLGDTAMYLCATSRLQGATAKNIQYFGAGTRLSVL.

The chain couples TRBV4-1 to TRBJ1-5; 11 bases match TRBD1. Trimming cost V 2 bases and J 0 bases; bases outside gene matches: 6. This CDR3 region has 18 residues. Per germline, CDR1 MGHRA and CDR2 YSYEKL. In nucleotides, the CDR3 is TGCGCCAGCAGCCAATGGACAGGGGGCCGGTATAGCAATCAGCCCCAGCATTTT. Translation: CASSQWTGGRYSNQPQHF.

DNA of the CDR3: TGTGCCAGCAGCTTAAAAGGGGAGGGACGGGCTTTCTTT. As protein: CASSLKGEGRAFF. The chain joins TRBV7-3 to TRBJ1-1, with D possibly TRBD1 on 5 matching bases. The germline V gene encodes CDR1 SGHTA and CDR2 FQGTGA. The CDR3 has 13 amino acids. V lost 1 base and J 11 bases, leaving 14 bases between the germline ends.

V usage is TRBV4-1 and J usage is TRBJ1-1, with 9 bases identical to TRBD1. Per the germline V gene, CDR1 is MGHRA and CDR2 is YSYEKL. The CDR3 spans 15 residues. V dropped 4 bases and J dropped 0; count of bases not matched to a gene: 3. This CDR3 reads CASSPGQGMNTEAFF. In DNA, the CDR3 is TGCGCCAGCAGCCCAGGACAGGGGATGAACACTGAAGCTTTCTTT.

The rearrangement joins TRBV5-1 to TRBJ1-1; TRBD1 is a possible D gene (5 bases). CDR1 is SGHRS, CDR2 YFSETQ, per germline. The CDR3 loop spans 14 amino acids. V was trimmed by 1 base and J by 4 bases, leaving 11 bases between them. In DNA, the CDR3 is TGCGCCAGCAGCTTGCTGCAGGGAGGCACTGAAGCTTTCTTT. This codes for CASSLLQGGTEAFF.

This clone has a single count. The chain carries TRBV6-4 and TRBJ2-2; TRBD2 aligns across 11 bases. Germline trimming cut 8 bases from V and 0 bases from J; bases unmatched to any gene: 14. The CDR3 has 19 residues. Germline V CDR1 and CDR2: MRHNA, SNTAGT. CDR3 sequence (DNA): TGTGCCAGCGGGCCGGGGGGTAGCGGGAGGGCCCCGAACACCGGGGAGCTGTTTTTT. The encoded protein is CASGPGGSGRAPNTGELFF.

The V call is TRBV7-3, the J call TRBJ2-3, with 10 bases fitting TRBD2. CDR3 length: 16 residues. J lost 3 bases, V lost 4 bases, and 7 bases had no gene match. Germline CDR1 is SGHTA and CDR2 is FQGTGA. The DNA for the CDR3 is TGTGCCAGCAGCTCCCGGACTAGCGGATTAACAGATACGCAGTATTTT. Protein sequence: CASSSRTSGLTDTQYF.

V gene TRBV28 combines with J gene TRBJ1-4; no clear D. Trimming took off 8 bases at V and 10 bases at J, with 14 bases between the two ends. This CDR3 region has 12 residues. Germline values: CDR1 MDHEN, CDR2 SYDVKM. The CDR3 sequence is CASREPLTKLFF. CDR3 DNA: TGTGCCAGCCGGGAACCCCTTACAAAACTGTTTTTT. The variable domain in full, completed from reference TRBV28 and TRBJ1-4, reads DVKVTQSSRYLVKRTGEKVFLECVQDMDHENMFWYRQDPGLGLRLIYFSYDVKMKEKGDIPEGYSVSREKKERFSLILESASTNQTSMYLCASREPLTKLFFGSGTQLSVL.

The genes are TRBV15 and TRBJ1-1; no clear D gene. Looked up from germline, CDR1 is LNHNV and CDR2 is YYDKDF (reference sequence). V lost 0 bases, J lost 7 bases, and 9 bases lay in between. The length of the CDR3 is 13 residues. CDR3 DNA sequence: TGTGCCACCAGCAGAGAAAGGGAACGTGAAGCTTTCTTT. This sequence encodes CATSREREREAFF.

The sample holds one count of this clone. V is TRBV27 and J is TRBJ2-1, with TRBD2 as a possible D gene (5 bases). The germline V gene has CDR1 MNHEY and CDR2 SMNVEV (reference sequence). This CDR3 has 13 residues. V lost 3 bases and J 10 bases, leaving 13 bases between the germline ends. CDR3 bases: TGTGCCAGCAGTTTGCTGCGGGCAAGGGAGCAGTTCTTC. It is translated as CASSLLRAREQFF.

V is TRBV3-1 (or the pseudogene TRBV3-2) and J is TRBJ2-7; 7 positions match TRBD1. Germline V gives CDR1 LGHDT, CDR2 YNNKEL (reference sequence). The CDR3 contains 17 residues. Trimming cost V 0 bases and J 1 base; bases outside gene matches: 9. The CDR3 DNA reads TGTGCCAGCAGCCAAGAGGGCAGGGGGTTAGGTTCCTACGAGCAGTACTTC. Protein: CASSQEGRGLGSYEQYF.

This clone was detected once. The chain combines TRBV5-1 with TRBJ2-2; D gene uncertain. Germline CDR1 is SGHRS and CDR2 is YFSETQ. The length of the CDR3 is 14 residues. V was cut by 5 bases and J by 3 bases, with 11 bases left in between. The DNA for the CDR3 is TGCGCCAGCAGTATCGACTTGTACACCGGGGAGCTGTTTTTT. This gives the protein CASSIDLYTGELFF.

This clone was counted a few times. The J gene is TRBJ1-1, the V gene TRBV7-2, with unresolved D. The CDR3 is 14 residues long. Trimming removed 2 bases at V and 4 bases at J, with 11 bases between. Germline CDR1 and CDR2: SGHTA and FQGNSA. The CDR3 DNA follows: TGTGCCAGCAGCTTAAGAGGAAGAGGCACTGAAGCTTTCTTT. Protein product: CASSLRGRGTEAFF.

The chain links TRBV4-1 to TRBJ2-1, with 8 nucleotides matching TRBD1. Germline V lookup: CDR1 MGHRA, CDR2 YSYEKL. CDR3 length equals 17 residues. Trimming cost V 1 base and J 5 bases; bases outside gene matches: 10. The CDR3 DNA sequence: TGCGCCAGCAGCCAAGGGGGGGACAGGTTAACTCACAATGAGCAGTTCTTC. This sequence encodes CASSQGGDRLTHNEQFF.

The CDR3 protein is CASSYSIMGQETQYF. Written as DNA, the CDR3 is TGTGCCAGCAGTTACTCGATTATGGGGCAAGAGACCCAGTACTTC. This rearrangement joins TRBV6-5 to TRBJ2-5; no clear D gene. Trimming removed 0 bases from V and 2 bases from J, with 10 bases in between. The germline V gene has CDR1 MNHEY and CDR2 SVGAGI. The CDR3 has 15 residues.